This TCR beta chain was profiled in a study of preoperative IRX-2 immunotherapy in early breast cancer (dated by TCRdb to 2018 to 2020). Trimming takes 5 bases from V and 1 base from J, and the germline ends sit 11 bases apart. Looking up the germline V gene (reference sequence) yields CDR1 MNHEY and CDR2 SMNVEV. The CDR3, cysteine through phenylalanine, is 14 amino acids long. Only the CDR3 region is kept as DNA, spanning 42 bases read in frame from base 1. The library was produced with the immunoSEQ multiplex PCR assay. Imported from immuneACCESS, the table was reduced by TCRdb to in-frame sequences with V and J called. These copies leave out some clones; in studies compared against another copy, an unresolved V gene accounts for under half, and the cause of the remainder is not known. In all, the sample holds over 35,000 clones, and approximately 94% of those were seen once. The ten largest clonotypes hold roughly 1.5% of the sample.

In the paper's terms, the treatment or condition label means: preoperative locoregional IRX-2 cytokine immunotherapy. The samples were obtained from a phase Ib study that tested preoperative, locoregional IRX-2 cytokine immunotherapy meant to prime immune responses. Before surgery, IRX-2 was given to the donors, who were patients with early-stage breast cancer. As regards this clone: Its cognate antigen has yet to be identified. No much larger clone is present one base from it, and per-base qualities are unavailable.

The sequencing here drew on tumor tissue, taken after IRX-2 immunotherapy. This sequence was found in a human donor with breast cancer. The rearrangement joined TRBV27 to TRBJ1-2, with the D gene too uncertain to name. The CDR3 is CASSGTTGNYGYTF. The DNA sequence reads TGTGCCAGCAGTGGAACGACGGGTAACTATGGCTACACCTTC.